This T cell receptor (beta chain) was captured by sequencing in a study of blood T cell repertoires in COVID-19. Study information: Italy, Spain and the United States were the sources of the convalescent and acute COVID-19 samples.

Repertoires were generated with immunoSEQ multiplex PCR, while TCRdb's copy carries only in-frame clones and drops some. The table has about 250,000 clones, 70% to 90% seen once; the top ten hold more than 1.5%. The V segment lost 4 bases and the J segment 3 bases; nucleotides outside the gene matches: 9. The CDR3 length is 15 residues. Germline values: CDR1 SGHRS, CDR2 YFSETQ. The study recruited people aged roughly 18 to 95 years across approximately 23 US areas. The origin of this receptor is a middle-aged man who had recovered from COVID-19. Sample: PBMCs or T cells enriched from blood (not recorded which). The chain links TRBV5-1 to TRBJ2-5; 7 bases match TRBD1. The CDR3 reads CASSVATGQEETQYF. The CDR3 DNA sequence: TGCGCCAGCAGCGTGGCGACCGGACAGGAAGAGACCCAGTACTTC.